This T cell receptor (beta chain) was observed in a study of T cell repertoires in cytomegalovirus infection. Study information: A matching HLA type, together with CMV infection, was signaled by public TCR beta signatures.

The CDR3 totals 15 residues. J was trimmed by 4 bases and V by 0 bases; bases with no gene match: 5. Germline CDR1 SGHTA, CDR2 FQGNSA. There are many counts of this clonotype. Its antigen remains unknown. TCRdb independently ran MiXCR on the reads; one entry per CDR3 protein. Of about 190,000 distinct CDR3 sequences listed, roughly 9.8% are singletons. Study results and limitations: CMV carriers with the relevant HLA were identified by cumulative public TCR beta family frequency. CMV-specific TCR beta clonotypes restricted by HLA-C dominated the ex vivo response.

The TCR was taken from a human donor in good health (CMV status not recorded). Some clones in this sample may be carry-over from other donors' samples. The material sequenced was PBMCs. The rearrangement links TRBV7-2 to TRBJ1-1; 7 bases are shared with TRBD1. The CDR3 DNA is TGTGCCAGCAGCTTAGCCGCGACAGGGAGCACTGAAGCTTTCTTT. This encodes CASSLAATGSTEAFF.